This TCR beta chain was recovered during a study of cytomegalovirus exposure and HLA in healthy donors. Study at large: The early release's HLA-typed donors yielded roughly 85 million unique TCRs.

Donors were ostensibly healthy at sampling, although undocumented immune exposures were probable. Primers: 60 Vbeta forward and 13 Jbeta reverse. Clones were sequenced by immunoSEQ multiplex PCR, and TCRdb holds only the in-frame ones, with some missing. The data show about 59,000 clones, about four fifths seen once. V was cut by 2 bases and J by 5 bases, with 13 bases left in between. This CDR3 has 14 residues. Germline assignment: CDR1 ENHRY and CDR2 SYGVKD. The rearrangement uses TRBV10-3 and TRBJ2-7, with a weak D call TRBD1 (5 bases). This sequence originates from a woman between 40 and 50 years old in good health and CMV-seronegative. Material for sequencing was PBMCs. CDR3 DNA: TGTGCCATCAGTGAGGGTCAGGGTAACAACGAGCAGTACTTC. It yields the protein CAISEGQGNNEQYF.